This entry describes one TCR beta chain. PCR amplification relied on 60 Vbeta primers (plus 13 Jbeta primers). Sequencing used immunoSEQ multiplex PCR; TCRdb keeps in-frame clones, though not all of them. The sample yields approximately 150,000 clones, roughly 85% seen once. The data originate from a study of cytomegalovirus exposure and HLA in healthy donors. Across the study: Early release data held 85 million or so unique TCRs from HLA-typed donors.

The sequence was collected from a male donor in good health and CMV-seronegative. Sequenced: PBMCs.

CDR3 coding DNA: TGTGCCAGCAGGTCTGCGGGGAGCTCCTACAATGAGCAGTTCTTC. Translation gives CASRSAGSSYNEQFF. The chain links TRBV7-3 to TRBJ2-1; a weak D match, TRBD2 (6 bases). Germline V CDR1 and CDR2: SGHTA, FQGTGA. This CDR3 has 15 amino acids. The germline V and J ends were trimmed by 6 bases and 0 bases, with 12 bases remaining between them.